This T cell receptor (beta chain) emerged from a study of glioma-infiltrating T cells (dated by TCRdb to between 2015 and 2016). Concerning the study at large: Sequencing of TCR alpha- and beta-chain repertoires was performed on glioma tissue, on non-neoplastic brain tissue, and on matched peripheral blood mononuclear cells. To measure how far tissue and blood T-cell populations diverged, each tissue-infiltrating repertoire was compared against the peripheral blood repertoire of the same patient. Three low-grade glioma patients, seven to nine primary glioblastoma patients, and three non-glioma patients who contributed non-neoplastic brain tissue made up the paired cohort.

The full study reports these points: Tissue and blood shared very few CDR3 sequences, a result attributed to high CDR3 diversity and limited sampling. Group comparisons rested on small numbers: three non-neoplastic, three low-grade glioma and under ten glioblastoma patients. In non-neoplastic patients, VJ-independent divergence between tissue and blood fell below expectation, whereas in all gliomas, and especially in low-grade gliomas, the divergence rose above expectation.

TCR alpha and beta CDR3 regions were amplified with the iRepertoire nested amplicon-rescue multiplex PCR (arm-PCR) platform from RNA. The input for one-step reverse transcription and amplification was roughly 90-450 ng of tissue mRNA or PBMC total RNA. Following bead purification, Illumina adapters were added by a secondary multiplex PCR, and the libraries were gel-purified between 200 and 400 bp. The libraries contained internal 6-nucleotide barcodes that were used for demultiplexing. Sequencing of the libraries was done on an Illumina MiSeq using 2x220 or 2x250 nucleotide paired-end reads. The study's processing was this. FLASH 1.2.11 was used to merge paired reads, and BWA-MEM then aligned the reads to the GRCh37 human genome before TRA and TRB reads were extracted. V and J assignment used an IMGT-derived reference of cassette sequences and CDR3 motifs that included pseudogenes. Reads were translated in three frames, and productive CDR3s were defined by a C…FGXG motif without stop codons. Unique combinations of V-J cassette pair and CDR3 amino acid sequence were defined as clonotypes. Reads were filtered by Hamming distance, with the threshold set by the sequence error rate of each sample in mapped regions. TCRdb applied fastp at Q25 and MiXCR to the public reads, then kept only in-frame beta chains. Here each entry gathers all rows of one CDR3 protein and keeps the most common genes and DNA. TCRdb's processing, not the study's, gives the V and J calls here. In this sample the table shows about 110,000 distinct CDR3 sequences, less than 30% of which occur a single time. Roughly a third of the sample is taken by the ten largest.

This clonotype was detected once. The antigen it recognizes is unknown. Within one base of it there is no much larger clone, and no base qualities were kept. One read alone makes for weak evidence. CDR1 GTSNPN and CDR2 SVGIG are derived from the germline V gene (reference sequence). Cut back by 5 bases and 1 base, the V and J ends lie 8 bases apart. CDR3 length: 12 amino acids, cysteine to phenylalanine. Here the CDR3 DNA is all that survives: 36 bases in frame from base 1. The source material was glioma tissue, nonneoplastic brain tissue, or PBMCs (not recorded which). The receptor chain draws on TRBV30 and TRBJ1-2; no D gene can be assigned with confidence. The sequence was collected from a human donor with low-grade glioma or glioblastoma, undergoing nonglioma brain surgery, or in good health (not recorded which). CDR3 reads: CAWLQLNYGYTF. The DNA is TGTGCCTGGTTACAGCTTAACTATGGCTACACCTTC.